The sequence of this TCR beta chain was determined in a study of human T cells and chemical hapten exposure. Background on the study: Alopecia areata, totalis or universalis was found in mostly female patients.

This clonotype was observed a few times. Its antigen remains unidentified. Time point indicated: pre-sensitization, week 0. Treatment given: therapeutic diphenylcyclopropenone sensitization with weekly scalp DPC. The authors' total RNA extraction used unfractionated whole blood. Study results and caveats: Sensitization with DPC brought no change to TCRs above 1 in 1000 in frequency. It should be noted that donors had alopecia, so their immune response may differ from healthy people's.

Study processing details: Sample TCR counts, which ranged from about 20,000 to 750,000, had a median of approximately 100,000. TCRdb used MiXCR to reprocess the RACE reads, holding one entry per CDR3 protein. For this entry, the V and J calls and clone size follow TCRdb and not the study's own pipeline. The sample has about 52,000 distinct CDR3 sequences; 8.5% to 10% are singletons. The sequences come from whole blood, collected in connection with sensitization to the hapten diphenylcyclopropenone (DPC). The source is a woman younger than 45 with alopecia areata. Some clones in this sample may be carry-over from other donors' samples.

CDR3 in amino acids: CASSQVNRGGTDTQYF. The CDR3 DNA reads TGTGCCAGCAGCCAAGTCAATCGCGGGGGGACGGATACGCAGTATTTT. The gene calls are TRBV3-1 and TRBJ2-3; TRBD2 matches 8 bases. The length of the CDR3 is 16 residues. CDR1 is LGHDT, CDR2 YNNKEL, per germline (reference sequence). The ends lost 1 base at V and 6 bases at J; junction bases unmatched: 9.